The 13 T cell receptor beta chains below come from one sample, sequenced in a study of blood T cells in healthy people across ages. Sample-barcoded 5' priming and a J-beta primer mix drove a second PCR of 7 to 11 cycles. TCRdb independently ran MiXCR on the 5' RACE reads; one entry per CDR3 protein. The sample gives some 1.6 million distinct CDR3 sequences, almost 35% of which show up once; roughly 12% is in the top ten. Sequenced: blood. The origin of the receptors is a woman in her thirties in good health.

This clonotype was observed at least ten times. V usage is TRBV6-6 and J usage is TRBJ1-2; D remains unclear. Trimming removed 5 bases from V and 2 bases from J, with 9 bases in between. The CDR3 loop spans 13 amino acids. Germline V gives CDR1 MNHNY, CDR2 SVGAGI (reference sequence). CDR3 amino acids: CASSPDLNYGYTF. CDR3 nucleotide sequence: TGTGCCAGCAGTCCGGACTTGAACTATGGCTACACCTTC.

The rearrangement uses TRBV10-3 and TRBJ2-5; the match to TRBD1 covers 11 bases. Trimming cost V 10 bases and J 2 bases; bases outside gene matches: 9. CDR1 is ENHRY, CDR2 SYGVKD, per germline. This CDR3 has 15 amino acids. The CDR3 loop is CATMRGQGGQETQYF. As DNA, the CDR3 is TGTGCCACCATGCGGGGACAGGGGGGGCAAGAGACCCAGTACTTC.

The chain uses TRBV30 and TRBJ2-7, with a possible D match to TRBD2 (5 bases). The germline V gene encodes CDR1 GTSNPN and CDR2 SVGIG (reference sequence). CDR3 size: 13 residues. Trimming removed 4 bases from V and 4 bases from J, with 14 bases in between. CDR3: CAWTSQGGYEQYF. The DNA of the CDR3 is TGTGCCTGGACCTCCCAAGGAGGATACGAGCAGTACTTC.

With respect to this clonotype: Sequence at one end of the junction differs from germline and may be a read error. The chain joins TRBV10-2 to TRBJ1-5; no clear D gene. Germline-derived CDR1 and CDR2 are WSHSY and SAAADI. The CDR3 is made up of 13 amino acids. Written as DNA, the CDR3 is TGCGCCGGCAGTGAGGTTTCCGAAGGACCCCAGCATTTT. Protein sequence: CAGSEVSEGPQHF.

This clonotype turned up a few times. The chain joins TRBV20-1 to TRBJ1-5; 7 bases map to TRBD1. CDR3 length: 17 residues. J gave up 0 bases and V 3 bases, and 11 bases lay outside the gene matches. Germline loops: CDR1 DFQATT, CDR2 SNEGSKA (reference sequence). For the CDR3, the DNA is TGCAGTGCTAGGGACAGGCGGATAATTTATAGCAATCAGCCCCAGCATTTT. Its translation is CSARDRRIIYSNQPQHF.

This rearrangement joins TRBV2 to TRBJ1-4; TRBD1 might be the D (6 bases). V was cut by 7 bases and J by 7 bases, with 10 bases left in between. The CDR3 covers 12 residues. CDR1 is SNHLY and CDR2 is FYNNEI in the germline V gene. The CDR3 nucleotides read TGTGCCAGCACGGGGGCGAGTGAAAAACTGTTTTTT. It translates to CASTGASEKLFF.

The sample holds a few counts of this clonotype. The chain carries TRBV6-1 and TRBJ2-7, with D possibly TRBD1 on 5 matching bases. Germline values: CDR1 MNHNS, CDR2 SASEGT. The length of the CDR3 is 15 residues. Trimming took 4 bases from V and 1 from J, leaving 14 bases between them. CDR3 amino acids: CASSAQASLSYEQYF. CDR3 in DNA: TGTGCCAGCAGTGCACAGGCTTCTCTTTCCTACGAGCAGTACTTC.

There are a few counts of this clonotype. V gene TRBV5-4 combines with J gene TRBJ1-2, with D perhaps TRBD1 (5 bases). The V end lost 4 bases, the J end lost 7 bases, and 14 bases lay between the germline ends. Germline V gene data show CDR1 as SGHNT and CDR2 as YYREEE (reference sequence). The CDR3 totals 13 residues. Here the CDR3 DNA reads TGTGCCAGCAGCCAGACAGCTTCGGGTGGCTACACCTTC. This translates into CASSQTASGGYTF. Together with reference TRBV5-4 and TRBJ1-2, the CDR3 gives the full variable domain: ETGVTQSPTHLIKTRGQQVTLRCSSQSGHNTVSWYQQALGQGPQFIFQYYREEENGRGNFPPRFSGLQFPNYSSELNVNALELDDSALYLCASSQTASGGYTFGSGTRLTVV.

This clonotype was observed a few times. CDR3 amino acids: CASRGRRNGYTF. The CDR3 DNA follows: TGTGCCAGCAGGGGGAGAAGGAATGGCTACACCTTC. The V gene is TRBV12-3 or TRBV12-4, the J gene TRBJ1-2; D not resolved. V was pared by 6 bases and J by 6 bases, with 11 bases between. This CDR3 has 12 residues.

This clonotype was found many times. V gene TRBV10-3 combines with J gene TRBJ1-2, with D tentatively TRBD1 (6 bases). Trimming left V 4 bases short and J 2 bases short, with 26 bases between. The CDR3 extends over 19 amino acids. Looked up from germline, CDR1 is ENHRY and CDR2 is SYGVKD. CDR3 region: CAISAVYGQREVRNYGYTF. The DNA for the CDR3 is TGTGCCATCAGTGCTGTCTATGGACAGCGCGAAGTCCGAAACTATGGCTACACCTTC.

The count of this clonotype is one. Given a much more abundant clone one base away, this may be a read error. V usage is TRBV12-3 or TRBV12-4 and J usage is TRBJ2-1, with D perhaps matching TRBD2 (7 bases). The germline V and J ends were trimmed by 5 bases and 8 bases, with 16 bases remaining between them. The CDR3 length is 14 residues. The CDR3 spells CASSLSGGSDEQFF. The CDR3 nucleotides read TGTGCCAGCAGTCTATCGGGGGGCTCCGATGAGCAGTTCTTC.

DNA of the CDR3: TGTGCCAGCAGCCCCCGGTCCCTCCTTGAGCAGTACTTC. Protein sequence: CASSPRSLLEQYF. The chain uses TRBV7-6 and TRBJ2-7; D unresolved. The V gene lost 5 bases and the J gene lost 7 bases, with 15 bases spanning the gap. CDR3 length equals 13 residues. Germline assignment: CDR1 SGHVS and CDR2 FNYEAQ.

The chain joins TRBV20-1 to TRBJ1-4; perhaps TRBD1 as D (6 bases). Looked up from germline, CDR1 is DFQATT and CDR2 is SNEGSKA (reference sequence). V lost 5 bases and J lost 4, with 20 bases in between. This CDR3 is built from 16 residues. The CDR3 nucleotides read TGCAGTGCTCCCTATCGGGGGCCAGGGAATAATGAAAAACTGTTTTTT. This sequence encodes CSAPYRGPGNNEKLFF.